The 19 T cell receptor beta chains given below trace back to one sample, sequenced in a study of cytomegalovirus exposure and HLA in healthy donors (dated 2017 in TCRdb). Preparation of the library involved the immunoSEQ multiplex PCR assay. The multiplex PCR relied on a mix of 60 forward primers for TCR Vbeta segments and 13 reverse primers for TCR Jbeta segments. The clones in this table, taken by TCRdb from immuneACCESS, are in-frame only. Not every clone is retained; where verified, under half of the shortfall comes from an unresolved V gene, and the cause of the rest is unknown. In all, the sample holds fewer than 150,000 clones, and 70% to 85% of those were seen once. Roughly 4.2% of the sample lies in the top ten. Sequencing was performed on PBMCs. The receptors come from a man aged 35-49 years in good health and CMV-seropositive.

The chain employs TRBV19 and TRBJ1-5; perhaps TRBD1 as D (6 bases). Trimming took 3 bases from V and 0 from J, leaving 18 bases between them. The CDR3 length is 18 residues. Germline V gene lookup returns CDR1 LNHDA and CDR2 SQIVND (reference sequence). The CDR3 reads CASSIHLNQGYSNQPQHF. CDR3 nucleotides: TGTGCCAGTAGTATCCATTTGAATCAGGGGTATAGCAATCAGCCCCAGCATTTT.

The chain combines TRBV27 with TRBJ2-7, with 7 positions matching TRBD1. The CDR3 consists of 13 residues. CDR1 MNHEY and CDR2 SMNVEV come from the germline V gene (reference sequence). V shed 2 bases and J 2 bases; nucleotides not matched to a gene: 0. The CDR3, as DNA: TGTGCCAGCAGTTTACAGGGGGCCTACGAGCAGTACTTC. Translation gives CASSLQGAYEQYF.

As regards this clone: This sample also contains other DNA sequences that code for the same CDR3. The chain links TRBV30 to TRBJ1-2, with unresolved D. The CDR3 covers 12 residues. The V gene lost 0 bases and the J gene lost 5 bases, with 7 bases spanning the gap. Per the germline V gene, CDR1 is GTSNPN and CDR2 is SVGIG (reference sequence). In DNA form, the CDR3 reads TGTGCCTGGAGTGTAACAAATTATGGCTACACCTTC. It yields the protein CAWSVTNYGYTF. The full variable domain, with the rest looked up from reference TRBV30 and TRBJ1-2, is SQTIHQWPATLVQPVGSPLSLECTVEGTSNPNLYWYRQAAGRGLQLLFYSVGIGQISSEVPQNLSASRPQDRQFILSSKKLLLSDSGFYLCAWSVTNYGYTFGSGTRLTVV.

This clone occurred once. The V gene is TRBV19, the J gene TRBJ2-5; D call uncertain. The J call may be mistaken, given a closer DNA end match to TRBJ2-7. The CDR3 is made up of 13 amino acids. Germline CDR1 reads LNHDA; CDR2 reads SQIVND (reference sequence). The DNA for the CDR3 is TGTGCCAGTAGTTTCACCACGATCTACGAGCAGTACTTC. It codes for CASSFTTIYEQYF.

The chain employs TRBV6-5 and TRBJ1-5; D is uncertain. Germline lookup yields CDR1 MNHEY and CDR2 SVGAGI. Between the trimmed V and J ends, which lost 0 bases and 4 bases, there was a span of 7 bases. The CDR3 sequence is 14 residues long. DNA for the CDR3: TGTGCCAGCAGTTACTCGAGCCCAAATCAGCCCCAGCATTTT. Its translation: CASSYSSPNQPQHF.

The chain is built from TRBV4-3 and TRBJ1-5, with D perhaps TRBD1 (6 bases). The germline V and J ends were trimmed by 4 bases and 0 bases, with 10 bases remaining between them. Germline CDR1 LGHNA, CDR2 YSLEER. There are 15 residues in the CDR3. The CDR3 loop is CASSPTGYSNQPQHF. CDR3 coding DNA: TGCGCCAGCAGCCCGACAGGCTATAGCAATCAGCCCCAGCATTTT.

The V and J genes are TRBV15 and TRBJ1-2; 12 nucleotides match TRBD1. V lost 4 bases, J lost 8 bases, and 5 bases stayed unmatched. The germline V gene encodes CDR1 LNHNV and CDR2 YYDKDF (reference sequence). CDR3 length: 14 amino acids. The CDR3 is CATSTGQGAWGYTF. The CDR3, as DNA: TGTGCCACCAGCACGGGACAGGGGGCATGGGGCTACACCTTC.

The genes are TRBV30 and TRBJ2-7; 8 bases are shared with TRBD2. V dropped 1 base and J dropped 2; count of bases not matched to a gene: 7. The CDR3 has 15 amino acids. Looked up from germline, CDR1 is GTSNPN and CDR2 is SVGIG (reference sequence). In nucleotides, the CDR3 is TGTGCCTGGAGTGGGACGGGAGGGCGTGCCTACGAGCAGTACTTC. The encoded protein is CAWSGTGGRAYEQYF.

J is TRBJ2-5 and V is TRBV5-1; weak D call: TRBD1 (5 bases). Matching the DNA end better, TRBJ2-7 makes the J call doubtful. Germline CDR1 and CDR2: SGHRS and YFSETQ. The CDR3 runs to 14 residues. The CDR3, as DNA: TGCGCCAGCAGCAAGGACAAGAGCTCCTACGAGCAGTACTTC. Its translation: CASSKDKSSYEQYF.

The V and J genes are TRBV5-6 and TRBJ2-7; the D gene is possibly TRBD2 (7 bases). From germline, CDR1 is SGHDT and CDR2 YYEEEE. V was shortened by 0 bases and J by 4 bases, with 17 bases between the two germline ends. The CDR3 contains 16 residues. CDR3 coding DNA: TGTGCCAGCAGCTTGGGCTCGGCAGGGAGGGGGTACGAGCAGTACTTC. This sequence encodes CASSLGSAGRGYEQYF.

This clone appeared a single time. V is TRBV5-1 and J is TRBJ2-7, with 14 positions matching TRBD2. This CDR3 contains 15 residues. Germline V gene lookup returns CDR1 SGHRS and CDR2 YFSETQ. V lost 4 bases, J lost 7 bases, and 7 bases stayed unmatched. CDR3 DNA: TGCGCCAGCAGCCTCGGACTAGCGGGAGGAGGGGAGCAGTACTTC. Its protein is CASSLGLAGGGEQYF. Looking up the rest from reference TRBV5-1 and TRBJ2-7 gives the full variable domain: KAGVTQTPRYLIKTRGQQVTLSCSPISGHRSVSWYQQTPGQGLQFLFEYFSETQRNKGNFPGRFSGRQFSNSRSEMNVSTLELGDSALYLCASSLGLAGGGEQYFGPGTRLTVT.

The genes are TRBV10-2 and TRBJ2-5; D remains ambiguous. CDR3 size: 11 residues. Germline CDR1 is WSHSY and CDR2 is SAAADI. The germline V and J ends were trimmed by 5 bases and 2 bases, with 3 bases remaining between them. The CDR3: CASSPQETQYF. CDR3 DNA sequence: TGCGCCAGCAGTCCGCAAGAGACCCAGTACTTC.

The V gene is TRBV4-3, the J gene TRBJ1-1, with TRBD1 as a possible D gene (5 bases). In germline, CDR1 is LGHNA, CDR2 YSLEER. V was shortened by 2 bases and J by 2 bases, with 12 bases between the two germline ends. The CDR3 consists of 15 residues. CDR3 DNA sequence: TGCGCCAGCAGCCAAACGACGCAGGGAAACACTGAAGCTTTCTTT. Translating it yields CASSQTTQGNTEAFF.

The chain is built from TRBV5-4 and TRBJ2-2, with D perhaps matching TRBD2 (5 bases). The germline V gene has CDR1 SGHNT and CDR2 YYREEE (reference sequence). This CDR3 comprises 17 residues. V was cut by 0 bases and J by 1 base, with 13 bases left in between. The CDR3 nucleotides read TGTGCCAGCAGCTTGGGTGGCCTAGCCAGGAACACCGGGGAGCTGTTTTTT. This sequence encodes CASSLGGLARNTGELFF.

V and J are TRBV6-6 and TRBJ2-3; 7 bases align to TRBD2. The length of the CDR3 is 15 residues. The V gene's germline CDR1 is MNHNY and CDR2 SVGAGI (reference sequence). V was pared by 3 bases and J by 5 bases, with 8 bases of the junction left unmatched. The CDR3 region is CASSYVGGRKDTQYF. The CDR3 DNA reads TGTGCCAGCAGTTATGTGGGAGGGCGTAAAGATACGCAGTATTTT.

The CDR3 loop is CASRDTDYGYTF. CDR3 bases: TGTGCCAGTAGGGACACCGACTATGGCTACACCTTC. The rearrangement uses TRBV19 and TRBJ1-2; D perhaps matches TRBD1 (5 bases). This CDR3 has 12 amino acids. The ends were cut back, 6 bases at V and 3 bases at J, with 8 bases in the middle. CDR1 is LNHDA, CDR2 SQIVND, per germline (reference sequence).

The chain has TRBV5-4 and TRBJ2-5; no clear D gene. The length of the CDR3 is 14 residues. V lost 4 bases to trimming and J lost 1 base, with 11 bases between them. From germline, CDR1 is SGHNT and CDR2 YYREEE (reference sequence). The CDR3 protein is CASSPGARQETQYF. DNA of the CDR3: TGTGCCAGCAGCCCTGGAGCCCGCCAAGAGACCCAGTACTTC.

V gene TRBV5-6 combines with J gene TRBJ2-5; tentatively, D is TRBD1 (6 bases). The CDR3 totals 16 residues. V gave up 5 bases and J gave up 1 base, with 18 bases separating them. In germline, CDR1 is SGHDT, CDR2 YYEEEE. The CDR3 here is CASSLQTGVTQETQYF. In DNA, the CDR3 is TGTGCCAGCAGTTTGCAGACAGGCGTAACCCAAGAGACCCAGTACTTC.

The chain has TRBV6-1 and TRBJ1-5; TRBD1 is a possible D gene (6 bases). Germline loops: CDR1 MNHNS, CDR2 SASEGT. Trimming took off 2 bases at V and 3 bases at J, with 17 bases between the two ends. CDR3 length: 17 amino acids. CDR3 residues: CASSEIVGQGNNQPQHF. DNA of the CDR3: TGTGCCAGCAGTGAAATCGTCGGGCAGGGGAACAATCAGCCCCAGCATTTT.